In its sample, the clone carrying this T cell receptor (beta chain) was seen once. The record originates from a study of control samples from healthy donors and cancer patients. Profiled with immunoSEQ multiplex PCR; TCRdb holds only in-frame clones, not every one. The sample holds 400,000 to 450,000 clones, about 93% seen once. Input material: PBMCs. This sequence was found in a man between 35 and 55 years old with head and neck cancer.

CDR3 bases: TGTGCCAGCAGCCCCCGTATTGGGGAGGGTGAAAAACTGTTTTTT. Translated, it gives CASSPRIGEGEKLFF. This chain connects TRBV9 to TRBJ1-4; D call uncertain. The V and J ends lost 4 bases and 7 bases respectively, with 17 bases between them. The CDR3 has 15 residues. CDR1 and CDR2 (germline): SGDLS, YYNGEE.